The rows below give T cell receptor beta chains drawn from one sample of a study of immune evolution from preneoplasia to lung adenocarcinoma. Here immunoSEQ multiplex PCR was the method, and the copy in TCRdb shows in-frame clones only, minus some. The table lists several thousand clones, more than 80% of them singletons. Material for sequencing was FFPE lung adenocarcinoma in situ tissue. These receptors all come from a person aged 70 to 80 with lung adenocarcinoma. Each CDR3 is given with its conserved first and last residue. D genes are given only for firm matches. Some rows mark clone size as missing; the rest say once, few, many or name a class of expanded clone.

j_call clone_size d_call v_call cdr3_aa cdr3_nt
TRBJ2-1 medium-sized NA TRBV2 CASTPGDTQQFF TGTGCCAGCACCCCGGGGGACACTCAGCAGTTCTTC
TRBJ1-1 NA TRBD1 TRBV6-5 CASNLNRGGRTEAFF TGTGCCAGCAACCTAAACAGGGGTGGAAGAACTGAAGCTTTCTTT
TRBJ2-3 NA NA TRBV29-1 CSVPEFSITDTQYF TGCAGCGTGCCAGAGTTCAGTATCACAGATACGCAGTATTTT
TRBJ1-5 few NA TRBV7-2 CASSLGDGAQHF TGTGCCAGCAGCTTAGGGGACGGGGCCCAGCATTTT
TRBJ1-4 NA TRBD1 TRBV30 CASTNRGPFNEKLFF TGTGCCTCCACAAACAGGGGGCCGTTTAATGAAAAACTGTTTTTT
TRBJ2-2 NA NA TRBV14 CASSQVRNTGELFF TGTGCCAGCAGCCAAGTCAGAAACACCGGGGAGCTGTTTTTT
TRBJ1-2 NA NA TRBV11-1 CASSFRDDYYTF TGTGCCAGCAGCTTTCGGGACGATTACTACACCTTC
TRBJ2-4 once TRBD2 TRBV18 CASSSAGVRNIQYF TGTGCCAGCTCATCAGCGGGGGTTAGAAACATTCAGTACTTC
TRBJ1-3 NA TRBD1 TRBV10-3 CAISKTGDAGNTIYF TGTGCCATCAGCAAAACAGGGGACGCTGGAAACACCATATATTTT
TRBJ2-7 NA NA TRBV5-5 CASSLGLLGEQYF TGTGCCAGCAGCCTTGGACTGTTGGGCGAGCAGTACTTC
TRBJ2-1 NA NA TRBV11-2 CASSLDSGGQFF TGTGCCAGCAGCTTAGATAGTGGGGGACAGTTCTTC
TRBJ2-2 NA NA TRBV18 CASRPGSNTGELFF TGTGCCAGCCGACCTGGCAGTAACACCGGGGAGCTGTTTTTT
TRBJ2-2 NA NA TRBV15 CATSRPFGVQGAGELFF TGTGCCACCAGCAGACCCTTCGGGGTACAGGGCGCCGGGGAGCTGTTTTTT
TRBJ2-7 NA NA TRBV7-2 CASSTDWRYEQYF TGTGCCAGCAGCACCGACTGGAGATACGAGCAGTACTTC
TRBJ1-5 NA TRBD1 TRBV28 CASSSLTGVNQPQHF TGTGCCAGCAGTTCCCTTACAGGGGTCAATCAGCCCCAGCATTTT
TRBJ2-3 NA TRBD2 TRBV10-3 CAISPGTSGDTQYF TGTGCCATCAGCCCCGGGACTAGCGGCGATACGCAGTATTTT
TRBJ1-2 once NA TRBV28 CASSRMDGYTF TGTGCCAGCAGTCGGATGGACGGCTACACCTTC
TRBJ2-3 once NA TRBV5-1 CASSPGDTQYF TGCGCCAGCAGCCCCGGAGATACGCAGTATTTT
TRBJ1-6 NA NA TRBV6-4 CASTRRLRAYNSPLHF TGTGCCAGCACCCGACGCTTGCGAGCCTATAATTCACCCCTCCACTTT
TRBJ1-3 NA TRBD1 TRBV18 CASSETGASGNTIYF TGTGCCAGCTCGGAGACAGGGGCCTCTGGAAACACCATATATTTT
TRBJ1-6 once TRBD1 TRBV30 CAWTRGQGLSNSPLHF TGTGCCTGGACCCGGGGACAGGGTCTCAGTAATTCACCCCTCCACTTT
TRBJ1-5 NA NA TRBV9 CASSVWGGQPQHF TGTGCCAGCAGCGTATGGGGCGGGCAGCCCCAGCATTTT
TRBJ1-1 NA NA TRBV18 CASSPLGEGEAFF TGTGCCAGCTCACCTTTGGGGGAGGGTGAAGCTTTCTTT
TRBJ2-5 medium-sized NA TRBV30 CAWSVPPKTQETQYF TGTGCCTGGAGTGTACCTCCAAAAACACAAGAGACCCAGTACTTC
TRBJ2-2 NA NA TRBV7-6 CASSFNQNTGELFF TGTGCCAGCAGCTTTAACCAGAACACCGGGGAGCTGTTTTTT
TRBJ1-1 NA NA TRBV5-6 CASTRTAMNTEAFF TGTGCCAGCACCAGGACAGCAATGAACACTGAAGCTTTCTTT
TRBJ1-6 NA NA TRBV14 CASSQGIYNSPLHF TGTGCCAGCAGCCAAGGGATCTATAATTCACCCCTCCACTTT
TRBJ1-5 NA NA TRBV23-1 CASSFLRVRQPQHF TGCGCCAGCAGTTTTTTGAGGGTTCGGCAGCCCCAGCATTTT
TRBJ2-7 NA TRBD2 TRBV28 CASSLMGFSGMGYYEQYF TGTGCCAGCAGTTTAATGGGATTTAGCGGGATGGGGTATTACGAGCAGTACTTC
TRBJ2-5 NA TRBD1 TRBV2 CASARNRGETQYF TGTGCCAGCGCCCGTAACAGGGGAGAGACCCAGTACTTC
TRBJ1-4 NA NA TRBV30 CAWGDHATNEKLFF TGTGCCTGGGGGGACCACGCAACTAATGAAAAACTGTTTTTT
TRBJ2-1 NA TRBD2 TRBV30 CAWSVVGGARSYNEQFF TGTGCCTGGAGTGTTGTCGGGGGGGCCAGATCCTACAATGAGCAGTTCTTC
TRBJ1-3 NA NA TRBV5-1 CASSLQGASGNTIYF TGCGCCAGCAGCCTTCAGGGAGCGTCTGGAAACACCATATATTTT
TRBJ2-3 NA TRBD1 TRBV6-1 CASSGTGDTQYF TGTGCCAGCAGCGGGACAGGGGATACGCAGTATTTT
TRBJ2-7 NA NA TRBV11-2 CASSRDTYEQYF TGTGCCAGCAGCCGAGATACCTACGAGCAGTACTTC
TRBJ2-7 NA TRBD2 TRBV4-1 CASSRGTSGNYEQYF TGCGCCAGCAGCCGGGGGACTAGCGGGAACTACGAGCAGTACTTC
TRBJ1-6 NA TRBD1 TRBV30 CAWSNGQGVFNSPLHF TGTGCCTGGAGTAATGGTCAGGGGGTCTTTAATTCACCCCTCCACTTT
TRBJ1-5 NA TRBD1 TRBV5-6 CASSLGGQDSNQPQHF TGTGCCAGCAGCTTGGGCGGACAGGATAGCAATCAGCCCCAGCATTTT
TRBJ2-1 NA NA TRBV28 CASSLFYNEQFF TGTGCCAGCAGTTTATTCTACAATGAGCAGTTCTTC
TRBJ2-7 NA TRBD1 TRBV18 CASSLTGVDEQYF TGTGCCAGCTCCCTGACAGGGGTCGACGAGCAGTACTTC